The 7 T cell receptor beta chains below were found in one sample sequenced in a study of blood T cell repertoires in COVID-19. Assay: immunoSEQ multiplex PCR; the TCRdb copy retains only in-frame clones and omits some. The data show about 250,000 clones, with 80% to 90% seen just once and over 1.1% held by the top ten. The specimen was peripheral blood. These receptors were obtained from a man older than 75 with acute or convalescent COVID-19.

CDR3 sequence (DNA): TGTGCCAGCAGTTTATTGGGACTAGCGGGAGGGCCGGTAGATACGCAGTATTTT. It is translated as CASSLLGLAGGPVDTQYF. The V call is TRBV27, the J call TRBJ2-3; 16 bases are a match to TRBD2. Germline V gene data show CDR1 as MNHEY and CDR2 as SMNVEV (reference sequence). The CDR3 sequence is 18 residues long. Losses at the gene ends were 1 base for V and 5 bases for J; bases not matched to a gene: 6.

The chain couples TRBV2 to TRBJ2-5; 12 positions match TRBD2. This CDR3 has 15 amino acids. With V trimmed by 5 bases and J by 5 bases, 6 bases remained unmatched. Germline lookup yields CDR1 SNHLY and CDR2 FYNNEI. As DNA, the CDR3 is TGTGCCAGCAGTTTTCTAGCGGGAGGGGGGGAGACCCAGTACTTC. Protein sequence: CASSFLAGGGETQYF.

This rearrangement joins TRBV19 to TRBJ2-1, with TRBD2 matching 11 bases. The junction had 6 bases not matched to a gene; V was cut back by 6 bases and J by 5 bases. The CDR3 loop spans 15 amino acids. Per germline, CDR1 LNHDA and CDR2 SQIVND (reference sequence). The CDR3 region has the DNA TGTGCCAGTAGACCCTCTAGCGGGAGGAACAATGAGCAGTTCTTC. It yields the protein CASRPSSGRNNEQFF.

This clone was seen a single time. The chain combines TRBV7-3 with TRBJ2-5, with 9 bases lining up with TRBD2. The germline V gene has CDR1 SGHTA and CDR2 FQGTGA. V trimming: 2 bases; J trimming: 4 bases; junction bases outside the gene matches: 5. CDR3 length: 15 amino acids. For the CDR3, the DNA is TGTGCCAGCAGCTTAGCGGGGGGGCAGGGAGAGACCCAGTACTTC. Encoded protein: CASSLAGGQGETQYF.

The chain carries TRBV18 and TRBJ2-1; D gene ambiguous. This CDR3 contains 16 residues. Trimming took 6 bases from V and 9 from J, leaving 24 bases between them. Germline CDR1 KGHSH, CDR2 LQKENI. The CDR3 loop reads CASSLALSESDGEQFF. The CDR3 DNA sequence: TGTGCCAGCTCCCTCGCGCTCTCGGAGTCGGATGGTGAGCAGTTCTTC.

The chain uses TRBV7-2 and TRBJ2-7, with D possibly matching TRBD1 (5 bases). Germline CDR1 SGHTA, CDR2 FQGNSA. The germline V and J ends were trimmed by 2 bases and 3 bases, with 8 bases remaining between them. The CDR3 is 13 amino acids. CDR3 in DNA: TGTGCCAGCAGCTTACAGGGCGACTACGAGCAGTACTTC. Its protein is CASSLQGDYEQYF.

This chain uses TRBV10-3 with TRBJ1-6, with D perhaps matching TRBD1 (5 bases). The CDR3 covers 14 residues. Germline V gene sequence: CDR1 ENHRY, CDR2 SYGVKD. V was cut by 2 bases and J by 7 bases, with 9 bases left in between. The CDR3 loop reads CAISEDSLNSPLHF. The CDR3 region has the DNA TGTGCCATCAGTGAGGACAGTCTGAATTCACCCCTCCACTTT.